These 10 T cell receptor beta chains came from one sample sequenced in a study of T cell clones after liver transplantation. Method: immunoSEQ multiplex PCR; TCRdb's copy keeps in-frame clones and lacks some. The table records about 7,400 clones, roughly 80% of them present only once. This specimen was CD8+ T cells from blood, taken before liver transplant. The source is a human donor who received a liver transplant.

V gene TRBV4-1 combines with J gene TRBJ2-2; D is perhaps TRBD2 (5 bases). Trimming pared 6 bases from V and 5 bases from J, leaving 10 bases between. The CDR3 extends over 13 amino acids. Germline lookup yields CDR1 MGHRA and CDR2 YSYEKL. CDR3 in amino acids: CASSEEGTGELFF. In DNA form, the CDR3 reads TGCGCCAGCAGTGAAGAGGGTACCGGGGAGCTGTTTTTT.

The chain has TRBV27 and TRBJ1-2; 8 bases agree with TRBD1. The germline gives CDR1 MNHEY, CDR2 SMNVEV (reference sequence). This CDR3 comprises 14 residues. Unmatched junction bases numbered 4, after V lost 3 bases and J lost 4 bases. In DNA, the CDR3 is TGTGCCAGCAGTTTCAGGACAGGGCGCTATGGCTACACCTTC. Protein: CASSFRTGRYGYTF.

This clone was found a few times. J is TRBJ2-7 and V is TRBV28, with D possibly being TRBD1 (5 bases). The V end was cut by 6 bases, the J end by 1 base, with 10 bases between. Germline V CDR1 and CDR2: MDHEN, SYDVKM. The CDR3 contains 13 residues. Here the CDR3 reads CASSSTDSYEQYF. In DNA form, the CDR3 reads TGTGCCAGCAGCTCGACAGATTCCTACGAGCAGTACTTC.

The rearrangement uses TRBV27 and TRBJ1-5, with D unresolved. Germline V gives CDR1 MNHEY, CDR2 SMNVEV (reference sequence). Trimming cost V 8 bases and J 2 bases, with 13 bases left between them. This CDR3 has 14 amino acids. The CDR3 loop reads CASGSPIGNQPQHF. The CDR3 nucleotides are TGTGCCAGCGGTTCTCCGATAGGCAATCAGCCCCAGCATTTT.

The gene calls are TRBV25-1 and TRBJ2-7, with D unresolved. Germline V CDR1 and CDR2: MGHDK, SYGVNS. CDR3 length: 12 residues. V dropped 2 bases and J dropped 6 bases, with 8 bases sitting between them. Written as DNA, the CDR3 is TGTGCCAGCAGTGAACTCCCCCCCGAGCAGTACTTC. Its translation is CASSELPPEQYF.

The J gene is TRBJ1-2, the V gene TRBV2, with 9 bases matching TRBD1. This CDR3 is 15 amino acids long. Germline CDR1 and CDR2: SNHLY and FYNNEI. J gave up 4 bases and V 4 bases, and 7 bases lay outside the gene matches. CDR3 sequence (DNA): TGTGCCAGCAGTGGGGGGACAGGGTCGGTCTATGGCTACACCTTC. Translated, it gives CASSGGTGSVYGYTF.

The chain uses TRBV18 and TRBJ1-2; 10 bases agree with TRBD1. In germline, CDR1 is KGHSH, CDR2 LQKENI. CDR3 length equals 12 residues. Trimming removed 8 bases from V and 10 bases from J; junction bases left unmatched: 7. The CDR3 DNA is TGTGCCAGCCTAGGACAGGGGGAGACCTACACCTTC. This translates into CASLGQGETYTF.

The V and J genes are TRBV28 and TRBJ1-1, with 7 bases fitting TRBD1. The germline gives CDR1 MDHEN, CDR2 SYDVKM. The CDR3 extends over 14 amino acids. The V segment lost 4 bases and the J segment 6 bases; nucleotides outside the gene matches: 8. The CDR3 protein is CASSWAGGKSEAFF. DNA for the CDR3: TGTGCCAGCAGTTGGGCAGGGGGGAAGTCTGAAGCTTTCTTT.

The table lists this clone with a count of one. This chain uses TRBV4-1 with TRBJ2-7, with TRBD2 matching over 9 bases. From germline, CDR1 is MGHRA and CDR2 YSYEKL. CDR3 length: 14 amino acids. V trimming: 4 bases; J trimming: 4 bases; junction bases outside the gene matches: 5. CDR3 region: CASSLTSGPYEQYF. In nucleotides, the CDR3 is TGCGCCAGCAGCCTTACTAGCGGGCCTTACGAGCAGTACTTC.

The chain recombines TRBV7-9 with TRBJ2-2; no definite D call. The V end was cut by 1 base, the J end by 3 bases, with 12 bases between. Germline loops: CDR1 SEHNR, CDR2 FQNEAQ (reference sequence). This CDR3 contains 16 residues. CDR3 coding DNA: TGTGCCAGCAGCTTAGGGTCGGCAGGCGACACCGGGGAGCTGTTTTTT. Amino acid sequence: CASSLGSAGDTGELFF. The entire variable domain, with the rest obtained from reference TRBV7-9 and TRBJ2-2, is as follows: DTGVSQNPRHKITKRGQNVTFRCDPISEHNRLYWYRQTLGQGPEFLTYFQNEAQLEKSRLLSDRFSAERPKGSFSTLEIQRTEQGDSAMYLCASSLGSAGDTGELFFGEGSRLTVL.